The clone carrying this T cell receptor (beta chain) was counted at least ten times. The data are from a study of metastatic and nonmetastatic thyroid tumors. Every patient underwent thyroid surgery untreated. TCRdb ran MiXCR on the PCR reads. The repertoire consists of 15,000 to 20,000 clones, with 25% to 30% occurring once and the leading ten covering roughly 12%. V lost 2 bases and J lost 4, with 11 bases in between. Germline V gene data show CDR1 as MNHEY and CDR2 as SVGEGT. The CDR3 covers 14 residues. This chain uses TRBV6-2 or TRBV6-3 with TRBJ1-1; D unresolved. Material for sequencing was tumor tissue. The clonotype originates from a male donor with papillary thyroid cancer or a benign thyroid nodule (not recorded which). Some clones in this sample may be carry-over from other donors' samples. The CDR3 DNA follows: TGTGCCAGCAGTTACCTGTCCAGCCTCACTGAAGCTTTCTTT. This sequence encodes CASSYLSSLTEAFF.